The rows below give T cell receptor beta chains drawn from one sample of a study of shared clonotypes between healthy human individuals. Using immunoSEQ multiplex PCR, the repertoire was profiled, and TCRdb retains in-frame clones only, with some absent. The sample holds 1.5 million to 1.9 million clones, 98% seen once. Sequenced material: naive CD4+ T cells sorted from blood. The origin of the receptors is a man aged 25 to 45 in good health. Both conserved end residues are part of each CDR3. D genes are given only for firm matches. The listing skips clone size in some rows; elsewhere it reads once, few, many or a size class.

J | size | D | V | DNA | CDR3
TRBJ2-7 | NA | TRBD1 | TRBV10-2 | TGCGCCAGCAGTGAGGGGACAGGGGCTGGCTACGAGCAGTACTTC | CASSEGTGAGYEQYF
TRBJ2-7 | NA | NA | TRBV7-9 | TGTGCCAGCAGCCCCCTCGCGGTTTCCTACGAGCAGTACTTC | CASSPLAVSYEQYF
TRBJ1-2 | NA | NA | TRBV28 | TGTGCCAGCAGTTCTCCTCCGGGCGGCTACACCTTC | CASSSPPGGYTF
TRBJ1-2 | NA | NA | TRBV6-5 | TGTGCCAGCGGTAAGACCGGACAGCTTAACTATGGCTACACCTTC | CASGKTGQLNYGYTF
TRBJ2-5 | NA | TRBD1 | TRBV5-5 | TGTGCCAGCAGCCGGGAAGGGGGCCTCCAAGAGACCCAGTACTTC | CASSREGGLQETQYF
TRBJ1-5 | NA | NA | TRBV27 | TGTGCCAGCAGAGGTTTAAGGGGCAATCAGCCCCAGCATTTT | CASRGLRGNQPQHF
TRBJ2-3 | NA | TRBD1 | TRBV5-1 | TGCGCCAGCAGCTTGGGGGGGACAGGCACAGATACGCAGTATTTT | CASSLGGTGTDTQYF
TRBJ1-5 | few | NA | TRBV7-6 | TGTGCCAGCAGCCCAGGGACGCAGCCCCAGCATTTT | CASSPGTQPQHF
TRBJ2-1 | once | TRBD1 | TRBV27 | TGTGCCAGCAGTTTAGACAGGGGGCTGAGAAATGAGCAGTTCTTC | CASSLDRGLRNEQFF
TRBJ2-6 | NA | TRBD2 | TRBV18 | TGTGCCAGCTCACCGATCGGACTAGCGGGAGGGTCTGGGGCCAACGTCCTGACTTTC | CASSPIGLAGGSGANVLTF
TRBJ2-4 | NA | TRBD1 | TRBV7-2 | TGTGCCAGCAGCTTAGCCGGACAGGGAAAAAACATTCAGTACTTC | CASSLAGQGKNIQYF
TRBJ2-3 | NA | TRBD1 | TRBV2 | TGTGCCGGAAGGGACAGGGGCACAGATACGCAGTATTTT | CAGRDRGTDTQYF
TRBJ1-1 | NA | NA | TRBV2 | TGTGCCAGCAGTGTGGGAGATGAAGCTTTCTTT | CASSVGDEAFF
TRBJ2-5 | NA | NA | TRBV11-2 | TGTGCCAGCAGCTTCAGGTGGGAAGAGACCCAGTACTTC | CASSFRWEETQYF
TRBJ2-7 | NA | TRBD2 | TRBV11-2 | TGTGCCAGCAGCCGAGGACTAGCAGCTACCTACGAGCAGTACTTC | CASSRGLAATYEQYF
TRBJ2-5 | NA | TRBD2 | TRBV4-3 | TGCGCCAGCAGCCAGTTACTAGCGGGGACGGGGGAGACCCAGTACTTC | CASSQLLAGTGETQYF
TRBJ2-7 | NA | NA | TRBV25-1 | TGTGCCAGCAGTGTCCCCCGGGGCTACGAGCAGTACTTC | CASSVPRGYEQYF
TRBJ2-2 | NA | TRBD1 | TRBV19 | TGTGCCAGTAGTATTGATGGACAGGTAAACACCGGGGAGCTGTTTTTT | CASSIDGQVNTGELFF
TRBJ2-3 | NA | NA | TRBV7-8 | TGTGCCAGCAGCTTAGGGACGGTAGATACGCAGTATTTT | CASSLGTVDTQYF
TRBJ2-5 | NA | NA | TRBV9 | TGTGCCAGCAGCCCGGGGGTTCGCCAAGAGACCCAGTACTTC | CASSPGVRQETQYF
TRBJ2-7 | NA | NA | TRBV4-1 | TGCGCCAGCAGCCAAGATACACAGGGAGGGGGCTACGAGCAGTACTTC | CASSQDTQGGGYEQYF
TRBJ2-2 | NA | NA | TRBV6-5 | TGTGCCAGCAGTTACGTAGCTTCGGTAAACACCGGGGAGCTGTTTTTT | CASSYVASVNTGELFF
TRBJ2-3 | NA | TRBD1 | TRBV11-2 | TGTGCCAGCAGCCCCCGATTAGGACAGGGGAGCCCCCCAGATACGCAGTATTTT | CASSPRLGQGSPPDTQYF
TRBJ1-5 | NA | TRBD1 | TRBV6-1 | TGTGCCAGCAGTGAAGCCTCGGCTAGGGGGCGACAGCTCAATCAGCCCCAGCATTTT | CASSEASARGRQLNQPQHF
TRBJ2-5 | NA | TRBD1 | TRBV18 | TGTGCCAGCTCACCAACGGACAGGGAAGAGACCCAGTACTTC | CASSPTDREETQYF
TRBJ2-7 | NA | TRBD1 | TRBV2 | TGTGCCAGACTCCGGGGACAGGGGTCCTACGAGCAGTACTTC | CARLRGQGSYEQYF
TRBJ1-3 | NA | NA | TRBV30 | TGTGCCTGGAGTGAATTTGGAAACACCATATATTTT | CAWSEFGNTIYF
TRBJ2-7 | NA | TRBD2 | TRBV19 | TGTGCCAGTAGTATAAGGGAGGGCCTCTCCTATGTAAAGCAGTACTTC | CASSIREGLSYVKQYF
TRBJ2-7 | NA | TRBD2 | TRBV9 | TGTGCCAGCAGCGTAGGAAGTAGCGGGATCCCCTACGAGCAGTACTTC | CASSVGSSGIPYEQYF
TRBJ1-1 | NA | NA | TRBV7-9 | TGTGCCAGCAGCCCTAGACCCGGGACCTCTGAAGCTTTCTTT | CASSPRPGTSEAFF
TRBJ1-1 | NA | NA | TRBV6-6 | TGTGCCAGCAGTTACGGAACAAACACTGAAGCTTTCTTT | CASSYGTNTEAFF
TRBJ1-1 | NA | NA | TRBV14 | TGTGCCAGCAGCCCCAGGGTTTACACTGAAGCTTTCTTT | CASSPRVYTEAFF
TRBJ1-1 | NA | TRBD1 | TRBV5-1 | TGCGCCAGCAGCCCTCAGGGGGCCGGGGGCACTGAAGCTTTCTTT | CASSPQGAGGTEAFF
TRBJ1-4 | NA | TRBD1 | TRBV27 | TGTGCCAGCAGTTTTGGGACAGGGGGTAATGAAAAACTGTTTTTT | CASSFGTGGNEKLFF
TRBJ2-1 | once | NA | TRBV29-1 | TGCAGCGTTGAAGGGCTAAATGAGCAGTTCTTC | CSVEGLNEQFF
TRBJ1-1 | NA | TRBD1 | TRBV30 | TGTGCCCCGAATTGGGACAGGGGGGGGTTTTCTTTGGGTGAAGCTTTCTTT | CAPNWDRGGFSLGEAFF
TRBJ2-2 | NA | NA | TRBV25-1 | TGTGCCAGCGGGAGGTTTGGGACCGGGGAGCTGTTTTTT | CASGRFGTGELFF
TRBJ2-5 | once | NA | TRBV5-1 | TGCGCCAGCAGCTTTTTCTCAGGAAAAGAGACCCAGTACTTC | CASSFFSGKETQYF
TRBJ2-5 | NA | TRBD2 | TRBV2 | TGTGCCAGCAGGTCGCGGGGGACGTACCAAGAGACCCAGTACTTC | CASRSRGTYQETQYF
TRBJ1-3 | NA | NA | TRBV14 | TGTGCCAGCAGCCAAGATCTTGGCCGGCACGCGGGAAACACCATATATTTT | CASSQDLGRHAGNTIYF
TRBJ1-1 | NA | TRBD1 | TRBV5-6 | TGTGCCAGCAGCTTGGGCCAGGGGGTCAACACTGAAGCTTTCTTT | CASSLGQGVNTEAFF
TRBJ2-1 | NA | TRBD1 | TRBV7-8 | TGTGCCAGCAGCCGCGCCGGGACAGCCTTTTCCTACAATGAGCAGTTCTTC | CASSRAGTAFSYNEQFF
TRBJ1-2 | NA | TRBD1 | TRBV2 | TGTGCCAGCAGGGGGACAGGGGGCCGCTATGGCTACACCTTC | CASRGTGGRYGYTF
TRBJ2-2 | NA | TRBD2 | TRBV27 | TGTGCCAGCAGTTTAGCGAGGTTAGCGGGCATAAACACCGGGGAGCTGTTTTTT | CASSLARLAGINTGELFF